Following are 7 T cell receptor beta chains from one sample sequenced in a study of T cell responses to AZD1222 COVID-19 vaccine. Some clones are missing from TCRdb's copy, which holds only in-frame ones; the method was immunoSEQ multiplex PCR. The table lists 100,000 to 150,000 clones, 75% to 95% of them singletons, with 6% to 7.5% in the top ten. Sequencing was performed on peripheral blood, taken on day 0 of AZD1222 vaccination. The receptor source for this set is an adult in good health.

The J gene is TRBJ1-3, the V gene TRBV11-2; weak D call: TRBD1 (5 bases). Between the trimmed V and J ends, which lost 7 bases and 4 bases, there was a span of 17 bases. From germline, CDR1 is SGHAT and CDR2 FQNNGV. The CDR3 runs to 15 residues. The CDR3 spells CASTPAGLGGNTIYF. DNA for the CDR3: TGTGCCAGCACCCCTGCGGGGCTAGGAGGAAACACCATATATTTT. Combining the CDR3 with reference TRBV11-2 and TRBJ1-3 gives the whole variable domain EAGVAQSPRYKIIEKRQSVAFWCNPISGHATLYWYQQILGQGPKLLIQFQNNGVVDDSQLPKDRFSAERLKGVDSTLKIQPAKLEDSAVYLCASTPAGLGGNTIYFGEGSWLTVV.

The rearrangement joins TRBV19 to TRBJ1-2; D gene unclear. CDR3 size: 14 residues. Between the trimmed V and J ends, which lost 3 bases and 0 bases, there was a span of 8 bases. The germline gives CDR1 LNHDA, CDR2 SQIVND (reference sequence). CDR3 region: CASSIQISNYGYTF. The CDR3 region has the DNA TGTGCCAGTAGTATCCAAATATCTAACTATGGCTACACCTTC.

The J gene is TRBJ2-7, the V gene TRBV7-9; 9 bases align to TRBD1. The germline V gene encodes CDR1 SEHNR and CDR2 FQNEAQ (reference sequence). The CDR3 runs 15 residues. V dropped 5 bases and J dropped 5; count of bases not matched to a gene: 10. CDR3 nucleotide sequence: TGTGCCAGCAGCCTATTGACAGGGGGATTCGACGAGCAGTACTTC. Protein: CASSLLTGGFDEQYF.

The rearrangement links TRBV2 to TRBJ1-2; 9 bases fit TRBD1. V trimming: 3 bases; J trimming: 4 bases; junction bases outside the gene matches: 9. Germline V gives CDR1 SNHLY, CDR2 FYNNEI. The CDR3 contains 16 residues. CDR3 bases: TGTGCCAGCAGTGAGGGACAGGGACTTCATACCTATGGCTACACCTTC. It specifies CASSEGQGLHTYGYTF. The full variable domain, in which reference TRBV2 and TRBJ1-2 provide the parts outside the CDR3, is EPEVTQTPSHQVTQMGQEVILRCVPISNHLYFYWYRQILGQKVEFLVSFYNNEISEKSEIFDDQFSVERPDGSNFTLKIRSTKLEDSAMYFCASSEGQGLHTYGYTFGSGTRLTVV.

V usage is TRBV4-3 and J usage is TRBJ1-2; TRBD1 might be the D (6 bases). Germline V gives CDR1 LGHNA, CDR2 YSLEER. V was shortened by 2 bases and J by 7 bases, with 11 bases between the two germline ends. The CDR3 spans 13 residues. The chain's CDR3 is CASSQIGGSGYTF. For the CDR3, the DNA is TGCGCCAGCAGCCAAATCGGGGGCAGTGGCTACACCTTC.

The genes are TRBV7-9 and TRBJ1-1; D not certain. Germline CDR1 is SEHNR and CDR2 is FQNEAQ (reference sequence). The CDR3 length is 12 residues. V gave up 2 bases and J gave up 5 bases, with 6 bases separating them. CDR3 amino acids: CASSLRVTEAFF. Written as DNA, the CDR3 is TGTGCCAGCAGCTTACGAGTGACTGAAGCTTTCTTT.

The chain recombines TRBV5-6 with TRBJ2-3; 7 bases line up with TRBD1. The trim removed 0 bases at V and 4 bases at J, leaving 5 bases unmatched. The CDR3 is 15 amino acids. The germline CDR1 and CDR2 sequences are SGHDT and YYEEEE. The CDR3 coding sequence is TGTGCCAGCAGCTTGGCCTGGCAGGGGGCAGATACGCAGTATTTT. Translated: CASSLAWQGADTQYF.